This entry concerns a single TCR beta chain. The antigen is unknown. Deletions cut 2 bases from V and 0 bases from J, with 8 bases between. CDR1 is SGHTA, CDR2 FQGTGA, per germline. CDR3 length: 15 residues. This record belongs to a study of T cell repertoires in cytomegalovirus infection. Study-level background: Well-studied HLA-B-restricted CMV epitopes were used in the study alongside recently identified HLA-C-restricted ones.

From the reads, TCRdb called clonotypes with MiXCR, one entry per CDR3 protein. This sample carries 80,000 or so distinct CDR3 sequences, roughly a quarter of them seen once, and the ten largest clones take approximately 53%. This chain links TRBV7-3 with TRBJ1-3; D call uncertain. This receptor was obtained from a human donor in good health (CMV status not recorded). Some clones in this sample may be carry-over from other donors' samples. The source was CD8+ T cells from cultured PBMCs, collected from culture after CMV antigen stimulation. The CDR3 loop reads CASSLPADSGNTIYF. For the CDR3, the DNA is TGTGCCAGCAGCTTACCCGCCGACTCTGGAAACACCATATATTTT. The full variable domain, with the rest looked up from reference TRBV7-3 and TRBJ1-3, is GAGVSQTPSNKVTEKGKYVELRCDPISGHTALYWYRQSLGQGPEFLIYFQGTGAADDSGLPNDRFFAVRPEGSVSTLKIQRTERGDSAVYLCASSLPADSGNTIYFGEGSWLTVV.